This TCR beta chain appears in the sequencing data of a study of cytomegalovirus exposure and HLA in healthy donors. This CDR3 is 16 amino acids long. Between the trimmed V and J ends, which lost 0 bases and 6 bases, there was a span of 17 bases. The germline gives CDR1 SQVTM, CDR2 ANQGSEA. Amplification used 60 Vbeta primers and 13 Jbeta primers. The assay was immunoSEQ multiplex PCR, and TCRdb's table has in-frame clones only and misses some. There are about 74,000 clones in the sample; about three quarters occur only once, and 8.5% to 14% lies in the top ten. The sequencing input was PBMCs. This clonotype was sampled from a woman between 40 and 50 years old in good health and CMV-seropositive. The chain combines TRBV29-1 with TRBJ2-2, with D perhaps matching TRBD2 (6 bases). The CDR3 DNA reads TGCAGCGTTGAAGATCGCAGACTAGAGGATGCCGGGGAGCTGTTTTTT. Amino acid sequence: CSVEDRRLEDAGELFF.